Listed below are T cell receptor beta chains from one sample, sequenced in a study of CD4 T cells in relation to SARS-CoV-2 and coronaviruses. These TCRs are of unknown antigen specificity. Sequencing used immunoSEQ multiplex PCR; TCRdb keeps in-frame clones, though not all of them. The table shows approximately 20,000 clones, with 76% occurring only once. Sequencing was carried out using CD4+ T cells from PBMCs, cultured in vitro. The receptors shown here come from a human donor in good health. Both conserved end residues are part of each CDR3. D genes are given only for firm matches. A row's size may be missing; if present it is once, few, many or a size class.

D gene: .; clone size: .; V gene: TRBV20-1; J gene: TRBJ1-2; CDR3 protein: CSASLMHGYTF; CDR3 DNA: TGCAGTGCTTCCCTGATGCATGGCTACACCTTC
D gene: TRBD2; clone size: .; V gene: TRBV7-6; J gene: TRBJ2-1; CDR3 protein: CASSSPGLVFNEQFF; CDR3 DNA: TGTGCCAGCAGCTCACCGGGACTAGTCTTTAATGAGCAGTTCTTC
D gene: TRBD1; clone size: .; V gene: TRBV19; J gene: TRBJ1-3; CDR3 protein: CASSRDRVNTIYF; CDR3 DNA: TGTGCCAGTAGCCGGGACAGGGTTAACACCATATATTTT
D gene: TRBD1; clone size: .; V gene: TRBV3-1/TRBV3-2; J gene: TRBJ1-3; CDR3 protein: CASSQTPGQSSGNTIYF; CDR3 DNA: TGTGCCAGCAGCCAGACACCGGGACAGAGCTCTGGAAACACCATATATTTT
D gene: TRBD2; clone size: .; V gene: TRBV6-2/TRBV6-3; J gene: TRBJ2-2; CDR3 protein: CASSSTTSGSLYGGELFF; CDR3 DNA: TGTGCCAGCAGTTCGACGACTAGCGGTTCGCTATACGGTGGGGAGCTGTTTTTT
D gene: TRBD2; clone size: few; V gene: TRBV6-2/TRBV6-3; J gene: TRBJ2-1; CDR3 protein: CASSRRFNGGAYNEQFF; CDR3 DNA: TGTGCCAGCAGTAGGAGGTTTAACGGGGGGGCCTACAATGAGCAGTTCTTC
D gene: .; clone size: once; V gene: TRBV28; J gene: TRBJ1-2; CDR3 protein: CASSLSGAPRGYTF; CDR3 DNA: TGTGCCAGCAGTTTATCTGGGGCCCCTCGGGGCTACACCTTC
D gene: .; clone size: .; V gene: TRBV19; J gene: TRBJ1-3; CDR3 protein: CASSKGRSAASGNTIYF; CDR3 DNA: TGTGCCAGTAGTAAGGGGAGGAGCGCAGCCTCTGGAAACACCATATATTTT
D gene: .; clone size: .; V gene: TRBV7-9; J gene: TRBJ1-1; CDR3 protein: CASSTPDGNTEAFF; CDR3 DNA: TGTGCCAGCAGCACCCCGGACGGGAACACTGAAGCTTTCTTT
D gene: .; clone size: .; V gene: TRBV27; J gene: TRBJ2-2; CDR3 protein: CASSKLSGGGELFF; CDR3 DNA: TGTGCCAGCAGTAAGCTTTCGGGTGGCGGGGAGCTGTTTTTT
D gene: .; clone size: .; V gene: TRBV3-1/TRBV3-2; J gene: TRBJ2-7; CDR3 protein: CASSLQGTGYEQYF; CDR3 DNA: TGTGCCAGCAGCCTCCAAGGGACTGGATACGAGCAGTACTTC
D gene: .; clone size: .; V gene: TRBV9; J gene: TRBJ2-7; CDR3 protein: CASSVAAYSYEQYF; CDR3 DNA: TGTGCCAGCAGCGTAGCGGCGTACTCCTACGAGCAGTACTTC
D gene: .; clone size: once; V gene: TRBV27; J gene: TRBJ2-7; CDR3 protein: CAMPDLAVTSSYEQYF; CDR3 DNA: TGTGCCATGCCGGATTTAGCGGTCACGAGCTCCTACGAGCAGTACTTC
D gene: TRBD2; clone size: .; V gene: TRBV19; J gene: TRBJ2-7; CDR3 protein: CASSPIAGLSYEQYF; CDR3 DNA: TGTGCCAGTAGTCCAATAGCGGGACTCTCCTACGAGCAGTACTTC
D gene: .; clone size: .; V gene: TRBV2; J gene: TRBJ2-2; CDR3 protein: CASSESPPYPTHTGELFF; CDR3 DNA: TGTGCCAGCAGTGAATCCCCCCCATACCCTACGCACACCGGGGAGCTGTTTTTT
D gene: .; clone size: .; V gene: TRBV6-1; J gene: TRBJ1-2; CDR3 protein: CASSERRNYGYTF; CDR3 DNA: TGTGCCAGCAGTGAAAGGCGCAACTATGGCTACACCTTC
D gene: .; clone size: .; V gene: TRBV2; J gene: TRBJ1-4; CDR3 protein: CASSEVVAYNEKLFF; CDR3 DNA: TGTGCCAGCAGTGAAGTGGTTGCTTATAATGAAAAACTGTTTTTT
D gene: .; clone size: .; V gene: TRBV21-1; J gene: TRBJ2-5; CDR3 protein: CAATFEGKIWVQETQYF; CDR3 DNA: TGTGCCGCGACGTTTGAGGGTAAGATCTGGGTCCAAGAGACCCAGTACTTC
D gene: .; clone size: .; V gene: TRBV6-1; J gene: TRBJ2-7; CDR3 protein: CASSESKYEQYF; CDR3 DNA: TGTGCCAGCAGTGAAAGCAAATACGAGCAGTACTTC
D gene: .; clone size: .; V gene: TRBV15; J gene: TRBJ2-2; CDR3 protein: CATSRLTGVGELFF; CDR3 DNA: TGTGCCACCAGCAGACTTACAGGCGTCGGGGAGCTGTTTTTT
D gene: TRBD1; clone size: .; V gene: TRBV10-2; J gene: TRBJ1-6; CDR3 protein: CASSRPGTGNNSPLHF; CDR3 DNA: TGCGCCAGCAGTCGACCCGGGACAGGCAATAATTCACCCCTCCACTTT
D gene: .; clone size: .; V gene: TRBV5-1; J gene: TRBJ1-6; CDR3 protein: CASSELRGLNSPLHF; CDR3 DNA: TGCGCCAGCAGCGAGCTCCGGGGGTTAAATTCACCCCTCCACTTT
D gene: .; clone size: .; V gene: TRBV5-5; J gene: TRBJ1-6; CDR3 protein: CASSLSGRDSPLHF; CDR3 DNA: TGTGCCAGCAGCTTGTCGGGGAGGGATTCACCCCTCCACTTT
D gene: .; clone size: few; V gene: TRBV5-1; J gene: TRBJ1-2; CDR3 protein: CASSLDRVGYTF; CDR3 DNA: TGCGCCAGCAGCTTGGACAGGGTTGGCTACACCTTC
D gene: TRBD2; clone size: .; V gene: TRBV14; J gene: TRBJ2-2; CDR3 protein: CASSTKLTSAGGTGELFF; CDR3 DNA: TGTGCCAGCAGCACAAAACTGACTAGCGCAGGTGGAACCGGGGAGCTGTTTTTT
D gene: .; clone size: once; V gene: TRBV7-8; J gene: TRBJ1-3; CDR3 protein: CASSLAENTIYF; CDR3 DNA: TGTGCCAGCAGCTTAGCGGAAAACACCATATATTTT
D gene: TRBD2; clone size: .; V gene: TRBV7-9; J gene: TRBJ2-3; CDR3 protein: CASSFGTSASTDTQYF; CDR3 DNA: TGTGCCAGCAGCTTTGGGACTAGCGCCAGCACAGATACGCAGTATTTT
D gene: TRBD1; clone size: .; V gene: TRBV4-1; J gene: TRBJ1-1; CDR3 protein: CASSLGTVTEAFF; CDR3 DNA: TGCGCCAGCAGCCTCGGGACAGTGACTGAAGCTTTCTTT
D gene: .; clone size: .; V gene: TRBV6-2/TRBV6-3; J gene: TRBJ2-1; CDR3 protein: CASSYEGKAYNEQFF; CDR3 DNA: TGTGCCAGCAGTTACGAAGGCAAAGCTTACAATGAGCAGTTCTTC
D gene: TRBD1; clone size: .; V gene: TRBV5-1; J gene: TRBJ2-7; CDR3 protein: CASRDTGGGEQYF; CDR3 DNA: TGCGCCAGCAGGGATACAGGGGGCGGGGAGCAGTACTTC
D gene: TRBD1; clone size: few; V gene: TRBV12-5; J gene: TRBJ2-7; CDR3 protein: CASGLVLTGGPHEQYF; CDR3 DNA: TGTGCTAGTGGTTTGGTACTTACAGGGGGGCCCCACGAGCAGTACTTC
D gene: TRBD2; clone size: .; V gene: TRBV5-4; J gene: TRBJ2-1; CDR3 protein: CASSLAGGLNEQFF; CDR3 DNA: TGTGCCAGCAGCTTAGCGGGAGGGCTTAATGAGCAGTTCTTC
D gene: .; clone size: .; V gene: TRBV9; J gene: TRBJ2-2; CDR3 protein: CASSVVSSQNTGELFF; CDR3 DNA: TGTGCCAGCAGCGTAGTTTCTAGCCAGAACACCGGGGAGCTGTTTTTT
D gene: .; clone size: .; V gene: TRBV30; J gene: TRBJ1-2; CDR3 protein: CAWSVGVGGAGGYTF; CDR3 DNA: TGTGCCTGGAGTGTGGGTGTTGGGGGCGCTGGGGGCTACACCTTC
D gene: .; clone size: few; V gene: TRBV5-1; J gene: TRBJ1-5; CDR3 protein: CASSSTGNQPQHF; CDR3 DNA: TGCGCCAGCAGCTCGACAGGTAATCAGCCCCAGCATTTT
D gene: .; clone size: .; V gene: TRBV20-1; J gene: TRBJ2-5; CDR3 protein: CSASRPRETQYF; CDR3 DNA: TGCAGTGCTAGTAGACCTCGGGAGACCCAGTACTTC
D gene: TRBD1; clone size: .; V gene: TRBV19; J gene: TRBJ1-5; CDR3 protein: CASRRGDGTGNQPQHF; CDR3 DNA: TGTGCCAGTAGACGCGGAGACGGGACAGGTAATCAGCCCCAGCATTTT
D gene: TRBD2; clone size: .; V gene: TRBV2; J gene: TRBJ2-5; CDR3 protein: CASRKLADQETQYF; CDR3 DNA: TGTGCCAGCAGAAAACTAGCGGACCAAGAGACCCAGTACTTC
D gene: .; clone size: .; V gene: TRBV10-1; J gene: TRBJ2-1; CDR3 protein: CASSQRGVSYNEQFF; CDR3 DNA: TGCGCCAGCAGTCAGAGGGGGGTATCCTACAATGAGCAGTTCTTC
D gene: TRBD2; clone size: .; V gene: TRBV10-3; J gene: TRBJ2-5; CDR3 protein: CASLDGASGQETQYF; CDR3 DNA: TGTGCCAGCCTAGACGGGGCTAGCGGACAAGAGACCCAGTACTTC
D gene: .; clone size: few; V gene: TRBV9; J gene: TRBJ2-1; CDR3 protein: CASSTRGSSYNEQFF; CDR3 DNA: TGTGCCAGCAGCACGAGGGGAAGCTCCTACAATGAGCAGTTCTTC